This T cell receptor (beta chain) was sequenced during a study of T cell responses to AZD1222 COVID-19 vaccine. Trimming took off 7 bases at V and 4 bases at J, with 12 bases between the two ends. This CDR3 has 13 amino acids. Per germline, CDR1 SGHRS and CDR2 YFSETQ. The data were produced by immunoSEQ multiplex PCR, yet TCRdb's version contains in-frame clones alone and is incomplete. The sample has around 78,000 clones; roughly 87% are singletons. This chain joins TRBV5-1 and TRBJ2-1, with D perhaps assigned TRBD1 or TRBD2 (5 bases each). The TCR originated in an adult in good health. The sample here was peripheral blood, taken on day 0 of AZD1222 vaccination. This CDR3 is CASGTLPYNEQFF. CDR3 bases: TGCGCCAGCGGGACCTTGCCTTACAATGAGCAGTTCTTC.